The 6 T cell receptor beta chains reported below all come from one sample, sequenced in a study of blood T cell repertoires in COVID-19. Profiled with immunoSEQ multiplex PCR; TCRdb holds only in-frame clones, not every one. The table shows some 120,000 clones, with around 80% occurring only once. Material for sequencing was peripheral blood. These receptors all stem from a woman in her forties or fifties with acute or convalescent COVID-19.

V is TRBV2 and J is TRBJ2-7; D ambiguous. The CDR3 loop spans 12 amino acids. CDR1 and CDR2 from the germline V gene are SNHLY and FYNNEI. Trimming took off 7 bases at V and 3 bases at J, with 10 bases between the two ends. The CDR3 DNA reads as TGTGCCAGCATGAAATCTATCTACGAGCAGTACTTC. Its translation: CASMKSIYEQYF.

This clone was observed a handful of times. The chain employs TRBV11-1 and TRBJ1-2; D is ambiguous. This CDR3 spans 13 amino acids. V was trimmed by 5 bases and J by 8 bases, leaving 15 bases between them. CDR1 and CDR2 from the germline V gene are SGHAT and FQDESV (reference sequence). The CDR3 reads CASSPGSGVGYTF. CDR3 coding DNA: TGTGCCAGCAGCCCCGGGTCCGGGGTCGGCTACACCTTC.

This chain connects TRBV2 to TRBJ1-1, with D maybe TRBD1 (6 bases). The germline V and J ends were trimmed by 4 bases and 0 bases, with 9 bases remaining between them. The CDR3 loop spans 14 amino acids. CDR1 and CDR2 from the germline V gene are SNHLY and FYNNEI. The chain's CDR3 is CASSGRTVNTEAFF. In DNA, the CDR3 is TGTGCCAGCAGTGGGAGGACAGTGAACACTGAAGCTTTCTTT.

This chain connects TRBV5-1 to TRBJ2-5; tentative D call: TRBD2 (6 bases). The CDR3 has 16 residues. Deletions cut 4 bases from V and 0 bases from J, with 16 bases between. The germline gives CDR1 SGHRS, CDR2 YFSETQ. The CDR3 sequence: CASSLRTREYQETQYF. CDR3 nucleotides: TGCGCCAGCAGCCTCCGGACTCGGGAGTACCAAGAGACCCAGTACTTC. Full variable domain (outside the CDR3, taken from reference TRBV5-1 and TRBJ2-5): KAGVTQTPRYLIKTRGQQVTLSCSPISGHRSVSWYQQTPGQGLQFLFEYFSETQRNKGNFPGRFSGRQFSNSRSEMNVSTLELGDSALYLCASSLRTREYQETQYFGPGTRLLVL.

The rearrangement uses TRBV6-5 and TRBJ1-1, with D perhaps matching TRBD1 (5 bases). This CDR3 has 14 residues. Trimming shortened V by 4 bases and J by 5 bases, and 14 bases separated the two germline ends. Germline lookup yields CDR1 MNHEY and CDR2 SVGAGI. CDR3: CASSSTGGQTEAFF. Written as DNA, the CDR3 is TGTGCCAGCAGTTCCACAGGTGGGCAGACTGAAGCTTTCTTT.

The rearrangement links TRBV5-4 to TRBJ1-1, with 11 bases aligning to TRBD1. The CDR3 runs 13 residues. CDR1 SGHNT and CDR2 YYREEE come from the germline V gene (reference sequence). With 4 bases clipped from V and 10 bases from J, the junction kept 6 bases outside the gene matches. This CDR3 is CASSNRTGGSAFF. The CDR3 bases are TGTGCCAGCAGCAACCGGACAGGGGGCTCAGCTTTCTTT.